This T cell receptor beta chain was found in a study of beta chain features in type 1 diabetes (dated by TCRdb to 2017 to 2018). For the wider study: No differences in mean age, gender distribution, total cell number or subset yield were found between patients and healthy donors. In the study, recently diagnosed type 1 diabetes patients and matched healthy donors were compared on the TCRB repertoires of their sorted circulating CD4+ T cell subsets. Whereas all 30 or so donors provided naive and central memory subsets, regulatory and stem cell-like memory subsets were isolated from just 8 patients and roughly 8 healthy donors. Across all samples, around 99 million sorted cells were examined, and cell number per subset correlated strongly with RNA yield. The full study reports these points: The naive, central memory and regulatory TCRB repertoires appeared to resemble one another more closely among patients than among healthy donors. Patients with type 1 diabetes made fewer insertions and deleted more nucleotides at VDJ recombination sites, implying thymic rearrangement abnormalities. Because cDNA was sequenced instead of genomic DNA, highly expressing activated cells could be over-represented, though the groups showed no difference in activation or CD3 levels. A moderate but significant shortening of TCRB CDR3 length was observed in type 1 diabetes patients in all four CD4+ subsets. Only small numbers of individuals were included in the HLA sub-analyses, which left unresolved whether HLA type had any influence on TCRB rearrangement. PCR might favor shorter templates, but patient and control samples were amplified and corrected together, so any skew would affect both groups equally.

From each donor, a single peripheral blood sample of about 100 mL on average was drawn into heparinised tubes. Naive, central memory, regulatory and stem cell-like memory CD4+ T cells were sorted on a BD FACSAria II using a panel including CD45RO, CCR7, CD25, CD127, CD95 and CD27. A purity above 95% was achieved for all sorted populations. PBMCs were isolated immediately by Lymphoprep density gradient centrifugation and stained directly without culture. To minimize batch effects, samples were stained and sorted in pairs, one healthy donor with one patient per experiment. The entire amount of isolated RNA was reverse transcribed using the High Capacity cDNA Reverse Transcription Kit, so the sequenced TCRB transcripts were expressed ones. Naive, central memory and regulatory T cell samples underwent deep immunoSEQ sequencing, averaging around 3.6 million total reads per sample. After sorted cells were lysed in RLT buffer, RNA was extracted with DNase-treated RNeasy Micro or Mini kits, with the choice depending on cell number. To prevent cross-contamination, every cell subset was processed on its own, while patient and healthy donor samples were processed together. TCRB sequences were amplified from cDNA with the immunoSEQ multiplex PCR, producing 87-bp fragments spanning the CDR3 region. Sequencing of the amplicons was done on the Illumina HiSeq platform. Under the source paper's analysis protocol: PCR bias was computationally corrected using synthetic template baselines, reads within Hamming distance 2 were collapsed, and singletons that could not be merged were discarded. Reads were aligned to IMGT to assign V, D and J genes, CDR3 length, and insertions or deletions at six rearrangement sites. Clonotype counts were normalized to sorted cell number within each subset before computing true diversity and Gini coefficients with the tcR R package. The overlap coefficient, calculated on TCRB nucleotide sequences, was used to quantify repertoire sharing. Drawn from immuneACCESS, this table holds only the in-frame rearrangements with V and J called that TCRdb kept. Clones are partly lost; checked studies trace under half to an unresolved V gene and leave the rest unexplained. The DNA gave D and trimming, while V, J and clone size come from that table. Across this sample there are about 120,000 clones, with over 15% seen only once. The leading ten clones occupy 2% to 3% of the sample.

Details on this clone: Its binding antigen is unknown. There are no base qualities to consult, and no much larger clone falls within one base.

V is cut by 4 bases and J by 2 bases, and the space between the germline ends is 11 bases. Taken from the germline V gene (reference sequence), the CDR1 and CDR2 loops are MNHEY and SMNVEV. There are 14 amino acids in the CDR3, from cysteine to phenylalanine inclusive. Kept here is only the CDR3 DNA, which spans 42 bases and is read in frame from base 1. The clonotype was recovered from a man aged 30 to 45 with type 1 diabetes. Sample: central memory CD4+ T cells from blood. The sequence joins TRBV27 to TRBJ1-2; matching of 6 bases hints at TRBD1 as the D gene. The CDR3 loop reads CASSSIQGNYGYTF. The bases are TGTGCCAGCAGTTCCATACAGGGAAACTATGGCTACACCTTC.